This TCR beta chain was documented in a study of OX40 agonist ivuxolimab in advanced cancers. As to this clone: The antigen is unknown.

The CDR3 covers 13 residues. J gave up 5 bases and V 3 bases, and 5 bases lay outside the gene matches. Germline V gene data show CDR1 as GTSNPN and CDR2 as SVGIG (reference sequence). Sequencing was performed with immunoSEQ multiplex PCR; in TCRdb, only in-frame clones are kept and a portion is missing. Among roughly 62,000 clones listed, 80% to 95% were seen once. Study-wide results and limits: Clonal expansion by week 6 occurred in CD4+ and CD8+ blood T cells (at 0.1 to 3.0 mg/kg). Antigens targeted by the expanded peripheral T cells were not determined. Expanded clones belonging to CD8+ T cells outnumbered, on average, those of CD4+.

Specimen: CD4+ or CD8+ T cells sorted from blood, collected in a trial of the OX40 agonist ivuxolimab. This sequence was found in an adult with an advanced solid tumor such as melanoma, head and neck, liver or kidney cancer. The chain couples TRBV30 to TRBJ2-5; 8 bases match TRBD2. The CDR3 DNA follows: TGTGCCTGGAGCTTGGGACTAGAGGAGACCCAGTACTTC. It encodes CAWSLGLEETQYF. The full variable domain, completed using reference TRBV30 and TRBJ2-5, is SQTIHQWPATLVQPVGSPLSLECTVEGTSNPNLYWYRQAAGRGLQLLFYSVGIGQISSEVPQNLSASRPQDRQFILSSKKLLLSDSGFYLCAWSLGLEETQYFGPGTRLLVL.